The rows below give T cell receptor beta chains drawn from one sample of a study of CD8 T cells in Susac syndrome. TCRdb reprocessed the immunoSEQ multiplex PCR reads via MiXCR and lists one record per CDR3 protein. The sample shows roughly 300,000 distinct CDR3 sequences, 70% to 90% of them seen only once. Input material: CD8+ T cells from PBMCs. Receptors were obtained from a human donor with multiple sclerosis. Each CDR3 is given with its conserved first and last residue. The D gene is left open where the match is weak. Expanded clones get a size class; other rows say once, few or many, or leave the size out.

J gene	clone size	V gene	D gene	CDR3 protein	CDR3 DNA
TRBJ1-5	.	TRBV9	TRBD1	CASSVDDRGNQPQHF	TGTGCCAGCAGCGTAGATGACAGGGGGAATCAGCCCCAGCATTTT
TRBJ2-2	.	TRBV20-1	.	CSAYSGLGGELFF	TGCAGTGCTTACTCAGGGTTGGGCGGGGAGCTGTTTTTT
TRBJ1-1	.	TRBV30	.	CACTRNTEAFF	TGTGCCTGTACCAGGAACACTGAAGCTTTCTTT
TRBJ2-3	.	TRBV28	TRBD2	CASSLGTSGKLDTQYF	TGTGCCAGCAGTTTAGGGACTAGCGGGAAGTTGGATACGCAGTATTTT
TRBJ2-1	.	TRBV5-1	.	CASSFSGGLNEQFF	TGCGCCAGCAGCTTTTCAGGGGGACTCAATGAGCAGTTCTTC
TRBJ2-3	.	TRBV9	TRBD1	CASSVEHGQGTDTQYF	TGTGCCAGCAGCGTCGAACATGGACAGGGGACAGATACGCAGTATTTT
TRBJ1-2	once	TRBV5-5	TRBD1	CASSLAEGAGGNYGYTF	TGTGCCAGCAGCTTGGCAGAGGGCGCAGGGGGAAACTATGGCTACACCTTC
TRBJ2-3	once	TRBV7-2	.	CASSLALGGRADTQYF	TGTGCCAGCAGCTTAGCGCTCGGAGGCCGGGCAGATACGCAGTATTTT
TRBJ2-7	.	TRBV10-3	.	CAISEPNLSSLYEQYF	TGTGCCATCAGTGAGCCAAACCTCAGCTCGCTATACGAGCAGTACTTC
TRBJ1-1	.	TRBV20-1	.	CSALALGQGGEAFF	TGCAGTGCTCTGGCACTGGGGCAAGGAGGTGAAGCTTTCTTT
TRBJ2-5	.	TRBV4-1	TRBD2	CASSQDGTSEIQETQYF	TGCGCCAGCAGCCAAGATGGTACTAGCGAGATTCAAGAGACCCAGTACTTC
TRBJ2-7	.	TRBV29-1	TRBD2	CSVGLAGPRYEQYF	TGCAGCGTTGGGCTAGCGGGACCGAGATACGAGCAGTACTTC
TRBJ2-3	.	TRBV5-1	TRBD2	CASSLEVAGGTDTQYF	TGCGCCAGCAGCTTGGAGGTAGCGGGAGGCACAGATACGCAGTATTTT
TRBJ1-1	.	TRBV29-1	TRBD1	CSVLGGQGAGEAFF	TGCAGCGTCCTCGGGGGACAGGGGGCGGGTGAAGCTTTCTTT
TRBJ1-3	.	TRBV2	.	CASSDYLWVSGNTIYF	TGTGCCAGCAGTGATTATTTGTGGGTCTCTGGAAACACCATATATTTT
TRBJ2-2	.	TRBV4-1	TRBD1	CASSQGSSPGTVTGELFF	TGCGCCAGCAGCCAAGGCTCCAGTCCCGGGACAGTCACCGGGGAGCTGTTTTTT
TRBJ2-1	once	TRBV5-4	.	CASSLAPGSPREQFF	TGTGCCAGCAGCTTAGCTCCAGGGTCGCCCCGTGAGCAGTTCTTC
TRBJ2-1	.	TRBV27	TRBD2	CASSLPPWTRGYNEQFF	TGTGCCAGCAGTTTACCCCCTTGGACTAGGGGCTACAATGAGCAGTTCTTC
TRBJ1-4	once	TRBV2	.	CASILGTRRYNNEKLFF	TGTGCCAGCATCCTGGGCACTCGGCGCTATAATAATGAAAAACTGTTTTTT
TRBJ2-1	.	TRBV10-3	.	CAISDRFSGSSYNEQFF	TGTGCCATCAGTGATAGGTTTAGCGGTAGCTCCTACAATGAGCAGTTCTTC
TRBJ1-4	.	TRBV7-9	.	CASSTGGGKLFF	TGTGCCAGCAGTACGGGGGGCGGAAAACTGTTTTTT
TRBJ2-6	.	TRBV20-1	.	CSARAGTARFGANVLTF	TGCAGTGCTAGAGCGGGGACTGCCCGCTTTGGGGCCAACGTCCTGACTTTC
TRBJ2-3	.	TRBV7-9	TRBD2	CASSPLVSGQHRDTQYF	TGTGCCAGCAGCCCACTTGTTAGCGGGCAGCACAGGGATACGCAGTATTTT
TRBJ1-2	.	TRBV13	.	CASSSRVPKTNYGYTF	TGTGCCAGCAGCTCCCGGGTGCCGAAGACGAACTATGGCTACACCTTC
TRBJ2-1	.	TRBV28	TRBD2	CASSRGLAGSYNEQFF	TGTGCCAGCAGTAGGGGACTAGCGGGATCCTACAATGAGCAGTTCTTC
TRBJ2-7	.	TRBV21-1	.	CASSKSAGEEWGLAEPVYEQYF	TGTGCCAGCAGCAAGTCGGCCGGTGAAGAGTGGGGACTAGCGGAGCCCGTCTACGAGCAGTACTTC
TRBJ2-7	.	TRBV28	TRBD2	CASSLPPLAGGPFSYEQYF	TGTGCCAGCAGTTTGCCCCCGTTAGCGGGAGGGCCGTTTTCCTACGAGCAGTACTTC
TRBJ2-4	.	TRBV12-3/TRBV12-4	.	CASSILGLRDIQYF	TGTGCCAGCAGTATATTAGGGTTACGGGACATTCAGTACTTC
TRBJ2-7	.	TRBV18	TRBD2	CASSPPTTGLAGGVF	TGTGCCAGCTCACCACCGACCACTGGACTAGCGGGAGGGGTCTTC
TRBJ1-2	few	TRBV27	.	CASSFRSLGNYGYTF	TGTGCCAGCAGTTTCCGCTCCCTGGGTAACTATGGCTACACCTTC
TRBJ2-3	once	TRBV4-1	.	CTSSQNERGTDTQYF	TGCACCAGCAGCCAAAATGAAAGGGGCACAGATACGCAGTATTTT
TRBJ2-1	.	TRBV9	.	CASSVEASLQSRFF	TGTGCCAGCAGCGTAGAGGCGTCCCTCCAGTCCAGGTTCTTC
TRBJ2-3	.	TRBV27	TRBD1	CASSLGTGLLEDTQYF	TGTGCCAGCAGTTTAGGGACAGGGCTTTTGGAAGATACGCAGTATTTT
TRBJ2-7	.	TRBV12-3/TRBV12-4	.	CASSGDPAYEQYF	TGTGCCAGCAGTGGAGACCCTGCCTACGAGCAGTACTTC
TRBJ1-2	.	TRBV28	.	CASRGEGYTF	TGTGCCAGCAGGGGGGAAGGCTACACCTTC
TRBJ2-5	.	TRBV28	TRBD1	CASSFDRDPGETQYF	TGTGCCAGCAGTTTCGACAGGGACCCTGGCGAGACCCAGTACTTC
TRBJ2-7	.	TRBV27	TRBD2	CASRPNLSGRAYEQYF	TGTGCCAGCAGGCCCAACCTTAGCGGGAGGGCTTACGAGCAGTACTTC
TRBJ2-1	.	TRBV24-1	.	CATSDSIRGSGTYNEQFF	TGTGCCACCAGTGATTCAATACGGGGGTCGGGTACCTACAATGAGCAGTTCTTC
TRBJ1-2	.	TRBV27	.	CASSTTLTRGYTF	TGTGCCAGCAGTACCACTCTAACGCGGGGCTACACCTTC
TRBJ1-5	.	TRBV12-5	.	CASGFPDGRNQPQHF	TGTGCTAGTGGTTTTCCGGACGGACGTAATCAGCCCCAGCATTTT
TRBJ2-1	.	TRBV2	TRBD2	CASSEAGPGTSGDEQFF	TGTGCCAGCAGTGAAGCAGGCCCCGGGACTAGCGGGGATGAGCAGTTCTTC
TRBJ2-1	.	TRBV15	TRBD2	CATSRVRAGGHSNMFF	TGTGCCACCAGCAGAGTACGGGCGGGAGGCCACTCAAACATGTTCTTC
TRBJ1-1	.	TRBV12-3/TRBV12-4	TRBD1	CASSLSRGDNTEAFF	TGTGCCAGCAGTCTAAGCAGGGGGGATAACACTGAAGCTTTCTTT
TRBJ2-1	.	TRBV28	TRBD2	CASSLILAGPYNEQFF	TGTGCCAGCAGTTTAATTCTAGCGGGACCCTACAATGAGCAGTTCTTC
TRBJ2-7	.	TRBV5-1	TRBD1	CASSLAGDRGSEQYF	TGCGCCAGCAGCTTGGCCGGGGACAGGGGAAGCGAGCAGTACTTC
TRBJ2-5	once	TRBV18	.	CASSPKRGQETQYF	TGTGCCAGCTCACCGAAACGGGGGCAAGAGACCCAGTACTTC